This T cell receptor beta chain appears in the sequencing data of a study of T cell clonality in common variable immunodeficiency. The assay was immunoSEQ multiplex PCR, and TCRdb's table has in-frame clones only and misses some. Listed for the sample are about 81,000 clones, none seen a single time. This clone appeared many times. Its target is unknown. The CDR3 goes on 3 residues after the read ends, and that part is filled in from the germline J gene. Notes on the study in general: The cause of increased CVID clonality remains unclear without subpopulation sequencing. Patient heterogeneity in the CVID cohort limited correlations between repertoire features and clinical complications.

CDR1 is LNHDA, CDR2 SQIVND, per germline (reference sequence). Trimming took 5 bases from V and 2 from J, leaving 20 bases between them. CDR3 length equals 17 residues. The source is a person between 18 and 70 years old in good health. This chain links TRBV19 with TRBJ2-3; a possible D gene is TRBD1 (6 bases). The source material was peripheral blood mononuclear cells. CDR3 bases read: TGTGCCAGTAGTCCCTCTGGGGGTCCAGGGGCCACAGATACG. Protein product: CASSPSGGPGATDT. The CDR3 reads in full as CASSPSGGPGATDTQYF.